The sequence of this TCR beta chain was determined in a study of CD8 T cells in Susac syndrome. This clonotype was seen a single time. V shed 0 bases and J shed 3 bases, with 6 bases lying between them. Germline V gene lookup returns CDR1 DFQATT and CDR2 SNEGSKA (reference sequence). The CDR3 totals 13 residues. RNA was extracted with the RNeasy kit, and a quantity of roughly 0.5 to 1 ug was reverse transcribed using random hexamers. In TCRdb, the immunoSEQ multiplex PCR reads were re-called with MiXCR into one record per CDR3 protein. The repertoire holds about 120,000 distinct CDR3 sequences, 94% seen once, with 0.095% to 0.1% in the top ten.

The TCR sequence derives from a human donor in good health. The sample comprised CD4+ T cells from PBMCs. The V call is TRBV20-1, the J call TRBJ2-1, with D unclear. The CDR3 protein is CSAREAIYNEQFF. Here the CDR3 DNA reads TGCAGTGCTAGAGAGGCCATCTACAATGAGCAGTTCTTC.